The TCR beta chain described here comes from a study of human T cells and chemical hapten exposure. Overall study context: A 2 cm by 2 cm inner upper arm patch received 2% DPC for sensitization.

Via MiXCR, TCRdb re-called the RACE reads, giving one row per CDR3 protein. This repertoire shows some 170,000 distinct CDR3 sequences, around 30% found once; its top ten account for about 2.1%. V dropped 4 bases and J dropped 0 bases, with 15 bases sitting between them. Germline-derived CDR1 and CDR2 are SGHNT and YENEEA. CDR3 length: 16 residues. As for time point: patch test 3, about 24 weeks after DPC sensitization. Documented treatment: therapeutic diphenylcyclopropenone sensitization with weekly scalp DPC. This clonotype was recorded a few times. The sequencing here drew on whole blood, taken in connection with sensitization to the hapten diphenylcyclopropenone (DPC). This sequence joins TRBV11-3 and TRBJ2-5; possibly TRBD1 for D (6 bases). The TCR was taken from a woman aged 18-29 years with alopecia areata. Some clones in this sample may be carry-over from other donors' samples. In nucleotides, the CDR3 is TGTGCCAGCAGCTCCCAACAGGGTTCGTACCAAGAGACCCAGTACTTC. It codes for CASSSQQGSYQETQYF.